A single sample gave rise to the 5 T cell receptor beta chains below, sequenced in a study of CD8+CD57+ T cells in acquired aplastic anemia. Genomic DNA templated the TCR beta VDJ and CDR3 profiling. Each CDR3 protein is one row after TCRdb ran MiXCR on the reads. The sample lists around 170,000 distinct CDR3 sequences; 60% to 70% were seen once. The sequenced material came from sorted CD4+, CD8+, or CD8+CD57+ T cells (not recorded which) from PBMCs. The receptors originated from a human donor in good health.

This clonotype was counted at least ten times. The chain is built from TRBV7-2 and TRBJ2-7; 7 nucleotides match TRBD1. V shed 4 bases, J shed 3 bases, and the junction held 6 bases outside the gene matches. The V gene's germline CDR1 is SGHTA and CDR2 FQGNSA. The CDR3 length is 14 residues. DNA of the CDR3: TGTGCCAGCAGCTCGTGGACAGGACACTACGAGCAGTACTTC. The encoded protein is CASSSWTGHYEQYF.

This chain connects TRBV15 to TRBJ2-7, with 8 nucleotides matching TRBD2. The ends lost 1 base at V and 5 bases at J; junction bases unmatched: 13. The length of the CDR3 is 17 residues. Germline V gives CDR1 LNHNV, CDR2 YYDKDF (reference sequence). The CDR3 DNA follows: TGTGCCACCAGCAGAGGGACTATCGGGAGGGCCGTCGACGAGCAGTACTTC. As protein: CATSRGTIGRAVDEQYF.

The chain has TRBV10-3 and TRBJ1-6, with D perhaps matching TRBD1 (6 bases). Germline CDR1 and CDR2: ENHRY and SYGVKD. The CDR3 covers 13 residues. Trimming cost V 4 bases and J 11 bases, with 12 bases left between them. CDR3 loop: CAISGGGQPPLHF. The CDR3 nucleotides are TGTGCCATCAGTGGCGGGGGGCAACCACCCCTCCACTTT.

This clonotype was recorded once. The V gene is TRBV10-3, the J gene TRBJ1-4; D is possibly TRBD1 (5 bases). This CDR3 spans 15 amino acids. The germline V and J ends were trimmed by 0 bases and 3 bases, with 8 bases remaining between them. Per germline, CDR1 ENHRY and CDR2 SYGVKD. The CDR3 protein is CAISESIGANEKLFF. The CDR3 DNA follows: TGTGCCATCAGTGAGTCGATAGGGGCTAATGAAAAACTGTTTTTT.

This chain joins TRBV2 and TRBJ2-5; tentatively, D is TRBD2 (6 bases). In germline, CDR1 is SNHLY, CDR2 FYNNEI. The CDR3 is 14 amino acids. The germline V and J ends were trimmed by 10 bases and 4 bases, with 19 bases remaining between them. The CDR3 DNA sequence: TGTGCCATCTCACTAGGTCCCGGGAGAGAGACCCAGTACTTC. Translation: CAISLGPGRETQYF.